This T cell receptor beta chain was recorded in a study of T cells in Graves' hyperthyroidism and ophthalmopathy. Study as a whole: Staff took peripheral blood when the initial diagnosis was made, before any treatment began.

The germline V gene encodes CDR1 SGHRS and CDR2 YFSETQ. V lost 4 bases and J 0 bases, leaving 14 bases between the germline ends. The CDR3 loop spans 16 amino acids. Authors of the study amplified TCR beta CDR3 regions from RNA transcripts. During a first-round RT-PCR of the TCR CDR3, the HTBI primer set was used. From the multiplex PCR reads, TCRdb called clonotypes with MiXCR, one entry per CDR3 protein. Of 400,000 to 500,000 distinct CDR3 sequences in the sample, around 14% were seen once. Remarks on this clonotype: Antigen specificity is unknown.

Notes on the study in general: Model predictions of ophthalmopathy came a median roughly 6.7 months before onset.

Clinical symptoms, serum thyroxine, TRAb, thyroid ultrasound and orbital computed tomography established diagnosis. The PBMCs were sourced from fresh peripheral blood (around 9.3 ml). The chain carries TRBV5-1 and TRBJ1-3; D is uncertain. Sequencing was carried out using blood. This receptor was taken from a woman aged 18-30 years with Graves' hyperthyroidism. The CDR3 region is CASSPQGADSGNTIYF. As DNA, the CDR3 is TGCGCCAGCAGCCCACAAGGAGCCGACTCTGGAAACACCATATATTTT.